The sequence of this T cell receptor beta chain was determined in a study of OX40 agonist ivuxolimab in advanced cancers. The assay was immunoSEQ multiplex PCR, and TCRdb's table has in-frame clones only and misses some. The sample comprises 70,000 to 95,000 clones, approximately 86% of which are singletons, and around 3.5% rests with the top ten. Germline trimming cut 0 bases from V and 4 bases from J; bases unmatched to any gene: 5. Germline values: CDR1 LNHNV, CDR2 YYDKDF (reference sequence). The CDR3 runs 16 residues. The chain has TRBV15 and TRBJ2-5, with 10 bases matching TRBD2. The source was CD4+ or CD8+ T cells sorted from blood, collected in a trial of the OX40 agonist ivuxolimab. The clonotype comes from an adult with an advanced solid tumor such as melanoma, head and neck, liver or kidney cancer. The CDR3 DNA follows: TGTGCCACCAGCAGAGAAACTAGCGGGACGGGAGAGACCCAGTACTTC. It translates to CATSRETSGTGETQYF.